This TCR beta chain was captured in a study of post-analysis software for immune sequencing data. TCR beta cDNA libraries included unique molecular identifiers. TCRdb re-called the PCR reads with MiXCR, one entry per CDR3 protein. The sample shows about 800,000 distinct CDR3 sequences, 25% to 30% of them seen only once. This clonotype showed up just a few times. Its specificity is not known. CDR3 size: 16 residues. Germline V gene data show CDR1 as DFQATT and CDR2 as SNEGSKA (reference sequence). The V and J ends lost 3 bases and 4 bases respectively, with 21 bases between them. Study-wide results and limits: Patients had higher frequencies than controls of roughly five TRBV segments, including TRBV5-6, TRBV5-1 and TRBV20-1. Multiple sclerosis patients showed significantly lower normalized Chao1 diversity than controls did.

V and J are TRBV20-1 and TRBJ2-5; D is possibly TRBD2 (6 bases). Sequenced material: blood. The source is a girl under 18 with multiple sclerosis. CDR3 coding DNA: TGCAGTGCTAGTAGGGTAGGAGGGAAAAAAATAGAGACCCAGTACTTC. It encodes CSASRVGGKKIETQYF.